A single sample is the source of the 24 T cell receptor beta chains below, sequenced in a study of molecular identifiers for immune sequencing clone quantification. TCRdb ran MiXCR on the PCR reads and lists one entry per CDR3 protein. Seen here are approximately 670,000 distinct CDR3 sequences, less than 20% observed once, and the top ten hold 0.7% to 1%. Input material: naive CD8+ T cells from blood, with Jurkat cell RNA spiked in. Documented subset: FACS-sorted CD8+CD4-CCR7+CD45RA+ naive T cells. The origin of the receptors is a human donor in good health. Some libraries in this study had Jurkat cell RNA spiked in.

This clonotype has a count of ten or more. This chain uses TRBV21-1 with TRBJ2-5; the tabulated D call, TRBD1, remains unverified against the DNA. TRBV21-1 is designated a pseudogene. The CDR3 runs to 16 residues. The CDR3 sequence: CASSKLAGMGKETQYF. Here the CDR3 DNA reads TGTGCCAGCAGCAAACTGGCAGGGATGGGAAAAGAGACCCAGTACTTC.

This clonotype was recorded many times. This sequence joins TRBV5-5 and TRBJ2-7; 9 positions agree with TRBD1. Germline V CDR1 and CDR2: SGHKS, YYEKEE (reference sequence). V trimming: 5 bases; J trimming: 5 bases; junction bases outside the gene matches: 8. This CDR3 region has 14 residues. CDR3 loop: CASSSGQGWDEQYF. The CDR3 bases are TGTGCCAGCAGTTCCGGACAGGGGTGGGACGAGCAGTACTTC.

Note on this clonotype: A much larger clone differs by one base, so this may be a read error. The chain employs TRBV30 and TRBJ1-4, with 7 nucleotides matching TRBD1. This CDR3 has 14 residues. Germline CDR1 and CDR2: GTSNPN and SVGIG (reference sequence). The CDR3 nucleotides are TGTGCCCGGAGTCCAGGGGGTCTCGGTGAAAAACTGTTTTTT. The encoded protein is CARSPGGLGEKLFF.

Of note for this clonotype: Since a much larger clone is just one base distant, this may be a read error. The chain carries TRBV7-9 and TRBJ2-7, with a weak D call TRBD1 (5 bases). Germline assignment: CDR1 SEHNR and CDR2 FQNEAQ (reference sequence). This CDR3 spans 15 amino acids. The CDR3 nucleotides are TGTGCCAACAGCTTACACCAGGGCTACTCCTACGAGCAGTACTTC. It codes for CANSLHQGYSYEQYF.

The gene calls are TRBV5-1 and TRBJ2-7, with unresolved D. This CDR3 comprises 15 residues. Trimming left V 1 base short and J 1 base short, with 12 bases between. The germline CDR1 and CDR2 sequences are SGHRS and YFSETQ. The chain's CDR3 is CASSLTWVGSYEQYF. For the CDR3, the DNA is TGCGCCAGCAGCTTGACGTGGGTGGGGTCCTACGAGCAGTACTTC.

There are a few counts of this clonotype. The genes are TRBV28 and TRBJ1-2, with D unclear. The CDR3 contains 14 residues. Trimming removed 2 bases at V and 1 base at J, with 8 bases between. The V gene's germline CDR1 is MDHEN and CDR2 SYDVKM. CDR3 loop: CASSLGLVNYGYTF. CDR3 nucleotide sequence: TGTGCCAGCAGTTTAGGCCTCGTTAACTATGGCTACACCTTC.

For this clonotype: Since a much larger clone is just one base distant, this may be a read error. The V and J genes are TRBV12-5 and TRBJ2-3; D unresolved. Trimming left V 3 bases short and J 5 bases short, with 9 bases between. The germline CDR1 and CDR2 sequences are LGHNT and FRNRAP. The CDR3 has 13 residues. This CDR3 reads CASGFVSVDTQYF. DNA of the CDR3: TGTGCTAGTGGTTTCGTGTCTGTAGATACGCAGTATTTT.

In this sample, this clonotype turned up many times. The V and J genes are TRBV4-1 and TRBJ2-5; 8 bases are shared with TRBD2. The junction had 2 bases not matched to a gene; V was cut back by 4 bases and J by 1 base. Per the germline V gene, CDR1 is MGHRA and CDR2 is YSYEKL. The CDR3 is 14 residues long. CDR3 residues: CASSPTSGQETQYF. Written as DNA, the CDR3 is TGCGCCAGCAGCCCCACTAGCGGCCAAGAGACCCAGTACTTC.

The chain links TRBV7-9 to TRBJ2-5, with D unclear. Germline V gene data show CDR1 as SEHNR and CDR2 as FQNEAQ (reference sequence). V was clipped by 1 base and J by 0 bases, with 9 bases between them. The CDR3 covers 15 residues. CDR3 amino acids: CASSLDGTNQETQYF. The CDR3 DNA is TGTGCCAGCAGCTTAGACGGAACAAACCAAGAGACCCAGTACTTC.

This clonotype occurred many times. The rearrangement joins TRBV28 to TRBJ1-2, with D possibly TRBD1 on 6 matching bases. Trimming took off 5 bases at V and 4 bases at J, with 14 bases between the two ends. This CDR3 has 14 residues. CDR1 and CDR2 from the germline V gene are MDHEN and SYDVKM. As DNA, the CDR3 is TGTGCCAGCAGTCGTTTTTTAGGGGGCTATGGCTACACCTTC. Translating it yields CASSRFLGGYGYTF.

The sample holds many counts of this clonotype. The chain recombines TRBV3-1 with TRBJ2-3; 7 bases fit TRBD1. V was pared by 1 base and J by 2 bases, with 6 bases of the junction left unmatched. CDR1 and CDR2 from the germline V gene are LGHDT and YNNKEL (reference sequence). The CDR3 loop spans 16 amino acids. The CDR3 nucleotides read TGTGCCAGCAGCCAAGTGGTCAGGGGGACCACAGATACGCAGTATTTT. Translating it yields CASSQVVRGTTDTQYF.

This clonotype was counted a few times. The chain uses TRBV27 and TRBJ2-5; 9 positions match TRBD2. The V gene end was trimmed by 3 bases and the J gene end by 3 bases; junction bases not matched to a gene: 8. CDR1 and CDR2 (germline): MNHEY, SMNVEV (reference sequence). The CDR3 runs 16 residues. The CDR3 is CASSFGLAGMEETQYF. The DNA for the CDR3 is TGTGCCAGCAGTTTTGGGCTAGCGGGGATGGAAGAGACCCAGTACTTC.

This clonotype has a handful of counts. V gene TRBV24-1 combines with J gene TRBJ2-5; 8 positions match TRBD1. Trimming took 5 bases from V and 5 from J; bases not matched to a gene: 6. Germline loops: CDR1 KGHDR, CDR2 SFDVKD. This CDR3 comprises 14 residues. The CDR3 nucleotides are TGTGCCACCAGTGCCAGGGGGCTGGAGGAGACCCAGTACTTC. Translation: CATSARGLEETQYF.

This rearrangement joins TRBV12-3 or TRBV12-4 to TRBJ2-2; 10 positions agree with TRBD1. The V segment lost 5 bases and the J segment 6 bases; nucleotides outside the gene matches: 12. The CDR3 is 17 amino acids. The CDR3 nucleotides are TGTGCCAGCAGTCCCCTCGGGGACAGGGGTCACGCCGGGGAGCTGTTTTTT. The encoded protein is CASSPLGDRGHAGELFF.

There are a few counts of this clonotype. This may stem from a read error, because a much larger clone lies one nucleotide away. This chain links TRBV6-2 or TRBV6-3 with TRBJ1-1, with D perhaps matching TRBD1 (5 bases). Trimming shortened V by 2 bases and J by 1 base, and 8 bases separated the two germline ends. Germline CDR1 reads MNHEY; CDR2 reads SVGEGT. The CDR3 covers 14 residues. CDR3 DNA: TGTGCCAGCAGTTACGGGGCAGAGAACACTGAAGCTTTCTTT. It encodes CASSYGAENTEAFF.

Regarding this clonotype: Given the absence of the conserved phenylalanine or tryptophan at the CDR3 end, a read error is likely. The rearrangement links TRBV20-1 to TRBJ1-5, with D perhaps TRBD1 (6 bases). The CDR3 is 14 residues long. Germline CDR1 reads DFQATT; CDR2 reads SNEGSKA (reference sequence). Trimming left V 0 bases short and J 6 bases short, with 12 bases between. CDR3 residues: CSARDTGIGQPQHS. The CDR3 nucleotides read TGCAGTGCTAGAGATACAGGGATCGGTCAGCCCCAGCATTCT.

The gene calls are TRBV13 and TRBJ2-3, with 9 bases aligning to TRBD2. V dropped 8 bases and J dropped 2; count of bases not matched to a gene: 8. This CDR3 is built from 15 residues. Per the germline V gene, CDR1 is PRHDT and CDR2 is FYEKMQ (reference sequence). The CDR3: CASGPGLADTDTQYF. As DNA, the CDR3 is TGTGCCAGCGGCCCGGGACTAGCTGACACAGATACGCAGTATTTT.

This clonotype was found many times. The chain couples TRBV7-9 to TRBJ1-1, with 7 bases matching TRBD1. Germline-derived CDR1 and CDR2 are SEHNR and FQNEAQ (reference sequence). V dropped 0 bases and J dropped 5; count of bases not matched to a gene: 12. CDR3 length: 17 amino acids. In nucleotides, the CDR3 is TGTGCCAGCAGCTTAGCGTCAGGGGGGGATATGGGGACTGAAGCTTTCTTT. The encoded protein is CASSLASGGDMGTEAFF.

In its sample, this clonotype was seen a few times. A much larger clone lies one base from this, so it may be a read error. CDR3 sequence: CAGTRGARETQYF. The CDR3, as DNA: TGTGCCGGCACCAGGGGCGCCCGAGAGACCCAGTACTTC. This rearrangement joins TRBV2 to TRBJ2-5, with a possible D match to TRBD1 (6 bases). This CDR3 has 13 amino acids. The germline V and J ends were trimmed by 11 bases and 4 bases, with 17 bases remaining between them. Per the germline V gene, CDR1 is SNHLY and CDR2 is FYNNEI.

The table lists this clonotype with many counts. The CDR3 loop is CSANPPVSGQETQYF. The CDR3 DNA is TGCAGTGCAAATCCCCCGGTCAGCGGCCAAGAGACCCAGTACTTC. The chain uses TRBV20-1 and TRBJ2-5; maybe TRBD2 (5 bases). Germline V gene sequence: CDR1 DFQATT, CDR2 SNEGSKA (reference sequence). Trimming left V 6 bases short and J 1 base short, with 18 bases between. CDR3 length: 15 residues.

This clonotype has at least ten counts. The chain recombines TRBV4-1 with TRBJ2-7; D gene unclear. CDR1 and CDR2 from the germline V gene are MGHRA and YSYEKL. The CDR3 consists of 15 residues. The germline V and J ends were trimmed by 4 bases and 0 bases, with 13 bases remaining between them. The CDR3 region is CASSLDVGSSYEQYF. The DNA for the CDR3 is TGCGCCAGCAGCCTGGACGTGGGCAGCTCCTACGAGCAGTACTTC.

This clonotype was counted ten times or more. This chain uses TRBV5-6 with TRBJ2-7; maybe TRBD2 (6 bases). The CDR3 is 15 residues long. Germline V gives CDR1 SGHDT, CDR2 YYEEEE. Trimming pared 4 bases from V and 2 bases from J, leaving 16 bases between. CDR3 DNA: TGTGCCAGCAGCCCCCCGGGGGAGGTTGCCTACGAGCAGTACTTC. Protein sequence: CASSPPGEVAYEQYF. Full variable domain (remainder filled in from reference TRBV5-6 and TRBJ2-7): DAGVTQSPTHLIKTRGQQVTLRCSPKSGHDTVSWYQQALGQGPQFIFQYYEEEERQRGNFPDRFSGHQFPNYSSELNVNALLLGDSALYLCASSPPGEVAYEQYFGPGTRLTVT.

This clonotype was observed many times. CDR3 sequence reads: CASSSQGQRRVEQYF. As DNA, the CDR3 is TGTGCCAGCAGTTCCCAGGGACAGAGGCGGGTCGAGCAGTACTTC. The gene calls are TRBV6-2 or TRBV6-3 and TRBJ2-7, with 7 bases matching TRBD1. This CDR3 has 15 residues. With V trimmed by 4 bases and J by 6 bases, 12 bases remained unmatched. Per germline, CDR1 MNHEY and CDR2 SVGEGT.

This clonotype was counted a few times. J is TRBJ2-2 and V is TRBV3-1; 7 bases are shared with TRBD2. Germline assignment: CDR1 LGHDT and CDR2 YNNKEL (reference sequence). The V gene end was trimmed by 0 bases and the J gene end by 7 bases; junction bases not matched to a gene: 8. This CDR3 has 16 amino acids. The CDR3 DNA reads as TGTGCCAGCAGCCAAGATTTAGGCGGGAGCGACGGGGAGCTGTTTTTT. It is translated as CASSQDLGGSDGELFF.